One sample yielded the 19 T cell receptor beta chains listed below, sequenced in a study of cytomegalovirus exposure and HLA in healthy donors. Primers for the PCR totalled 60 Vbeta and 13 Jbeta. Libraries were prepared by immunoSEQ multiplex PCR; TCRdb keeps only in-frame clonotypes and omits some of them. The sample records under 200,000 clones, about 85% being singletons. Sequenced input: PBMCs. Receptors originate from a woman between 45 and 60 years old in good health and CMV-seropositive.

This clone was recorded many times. The CDR3 here is CASRLAGTSFHFF. The CDR3 bases are TGTGCAAGTCGCTTAGCCGGGACTAGCTTCCACTTCTTC. This rearrangement joins TRBV12-2 to TRBJ2-1; the DNA was not compared with TRBD2, the D call given in the table. TRBV12-2 is a pseudogene. This CDR3 comprises 13 residues.

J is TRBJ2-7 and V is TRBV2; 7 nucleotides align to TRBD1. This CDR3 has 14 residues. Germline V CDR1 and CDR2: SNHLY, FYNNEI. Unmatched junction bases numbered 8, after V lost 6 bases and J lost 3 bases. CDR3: CASRLDRTYYEQYF. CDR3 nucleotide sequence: TGTGCCAGCAGGCTGGACAGGACCTACTACGAGCAGTACTTC.

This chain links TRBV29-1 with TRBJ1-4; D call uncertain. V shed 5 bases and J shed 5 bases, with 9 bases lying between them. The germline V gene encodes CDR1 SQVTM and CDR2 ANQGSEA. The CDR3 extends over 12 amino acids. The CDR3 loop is CSVRAPNEKLFF. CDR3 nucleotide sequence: TGCAGCGTTCGCGCCCCGAATGAAAAACTGTTTTTT. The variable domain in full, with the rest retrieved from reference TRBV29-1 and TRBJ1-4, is SAVISQKPSRDICQRGTSLTIQCQVDSQVTMMFWYRQQPGQSLTLIATANQGSEATYESGFVIDKFPISRPNLTFSTLTVSNMSPEDSSIYLCSVRAPNEKLFFGSGTQLSVL.

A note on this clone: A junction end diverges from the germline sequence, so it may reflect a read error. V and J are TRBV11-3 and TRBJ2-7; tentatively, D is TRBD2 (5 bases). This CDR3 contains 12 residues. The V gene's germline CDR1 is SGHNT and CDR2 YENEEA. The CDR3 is CASSKELGGQHF. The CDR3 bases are TGTGCCAGCAGTAAAGAGTTGGGCGGGCAGCACTTC.

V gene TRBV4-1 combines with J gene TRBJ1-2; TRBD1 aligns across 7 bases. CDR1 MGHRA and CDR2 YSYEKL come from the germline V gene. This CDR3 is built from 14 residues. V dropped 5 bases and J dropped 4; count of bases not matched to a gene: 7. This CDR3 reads CASSFQQGSYGYTF. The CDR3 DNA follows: TGCGCCAGCAGCTTCCAACAGGGGTCCTATGGCTACACCTTC.

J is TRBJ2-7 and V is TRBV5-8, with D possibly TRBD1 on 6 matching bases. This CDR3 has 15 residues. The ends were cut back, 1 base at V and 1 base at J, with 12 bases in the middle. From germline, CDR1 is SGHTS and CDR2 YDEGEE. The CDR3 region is CASSLYREISYEQYF. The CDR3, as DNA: TGTGCCAGCAGCTTGTACAGGGAGATATCCTACGAGCAGTACTTC.

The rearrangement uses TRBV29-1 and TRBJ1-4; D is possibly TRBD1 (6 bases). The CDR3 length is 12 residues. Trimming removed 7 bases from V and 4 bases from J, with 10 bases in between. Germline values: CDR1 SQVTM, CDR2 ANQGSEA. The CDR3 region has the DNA TGCAGCGCGACAGGAGTTAATGAAAAACTGTTTTTT. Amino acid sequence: CSATGVNEKLFF.

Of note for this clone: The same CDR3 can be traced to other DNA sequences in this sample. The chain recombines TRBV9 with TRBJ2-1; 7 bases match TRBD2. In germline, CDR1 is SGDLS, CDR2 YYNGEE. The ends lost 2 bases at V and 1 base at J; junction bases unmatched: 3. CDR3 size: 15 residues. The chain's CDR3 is CASSVSGGSYNEQFF. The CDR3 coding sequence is TGTGCCAGCAGCGTTTCGGGGGGTTCCTACAATGAGCAGTTCTTC.

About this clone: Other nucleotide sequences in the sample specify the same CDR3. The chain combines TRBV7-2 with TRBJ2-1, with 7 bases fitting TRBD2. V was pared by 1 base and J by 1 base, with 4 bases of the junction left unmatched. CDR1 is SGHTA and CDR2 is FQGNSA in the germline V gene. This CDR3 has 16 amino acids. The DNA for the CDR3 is TGTGCCAGCAGCTTAGTAGGCGGGAGTTCCTACAATGAGCAGTTCTTC. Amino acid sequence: CASSLVGGSSYNEQFF.

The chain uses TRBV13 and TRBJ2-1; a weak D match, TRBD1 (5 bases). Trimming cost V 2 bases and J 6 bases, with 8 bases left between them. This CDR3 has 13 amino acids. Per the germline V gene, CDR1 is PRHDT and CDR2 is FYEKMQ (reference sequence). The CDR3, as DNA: TGTGCCAGCAGCTTACTGGGGCGCAATGAGCAGTTCTTC. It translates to CASSLLGRNEQFF. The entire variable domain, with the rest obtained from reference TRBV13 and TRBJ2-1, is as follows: AAGVIQSPRHLIKEKRETATLKCYPIPRHDTVYWYQQGPGQDPQFLISFYEKMQSDKGSIPDRFSAQQFSDYHSELNMSSLELGDSALYFCASSLLGRNEQFFGPGTRLTVL.

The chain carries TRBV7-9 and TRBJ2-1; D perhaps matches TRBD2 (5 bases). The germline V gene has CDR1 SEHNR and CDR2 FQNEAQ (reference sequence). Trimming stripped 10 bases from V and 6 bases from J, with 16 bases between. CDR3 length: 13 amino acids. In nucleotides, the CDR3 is TGTGCCACGAGGCAGGAGGAGGTCAATGAGCAGTTCTTC. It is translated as CATRQEEVNEQFF. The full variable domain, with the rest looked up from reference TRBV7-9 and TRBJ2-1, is DTGVSQNPRHKITKRGQNVTFRCDPISEHNRLYWYRQTLGQGPEFLTYFQNEAQLEKSRLLSDRFSAERPKGSFSTLEIQRTEQGDSAMYLCATRQEEVNEQFFGPGTRLTVL.

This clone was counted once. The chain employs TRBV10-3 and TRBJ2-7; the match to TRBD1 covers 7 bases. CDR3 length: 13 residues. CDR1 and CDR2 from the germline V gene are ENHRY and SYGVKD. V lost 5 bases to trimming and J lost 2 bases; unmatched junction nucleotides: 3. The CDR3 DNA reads TGTGCCATCAGTTCGGGGACAGCCTACGAGCAGTACTTC. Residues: CAISSGTAYEQYF.

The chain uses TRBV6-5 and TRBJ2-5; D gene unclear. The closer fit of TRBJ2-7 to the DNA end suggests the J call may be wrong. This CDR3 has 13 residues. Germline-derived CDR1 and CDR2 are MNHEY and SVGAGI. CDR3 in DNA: TGTGCCAGCAGTCCGCGAGGCCTCTACGAGCAGTACTTC. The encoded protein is CASSPRGLYEQYF.

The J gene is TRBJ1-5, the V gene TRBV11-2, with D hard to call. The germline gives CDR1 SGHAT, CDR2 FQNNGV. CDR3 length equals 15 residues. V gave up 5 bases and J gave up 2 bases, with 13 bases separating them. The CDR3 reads CASSPGTVRNQPQHF. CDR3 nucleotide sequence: TGTGCCAGCAGCCCTGGCACAGTGCGCAATCAGCCCCAGCATTTT.

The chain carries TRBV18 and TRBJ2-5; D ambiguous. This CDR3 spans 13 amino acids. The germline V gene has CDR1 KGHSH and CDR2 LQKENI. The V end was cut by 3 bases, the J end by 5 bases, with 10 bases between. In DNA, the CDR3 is TGTGCCAGCTCACCGTCGGGTTTGGAGACCCAGTACTTC. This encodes CASSPSGLETQYF.

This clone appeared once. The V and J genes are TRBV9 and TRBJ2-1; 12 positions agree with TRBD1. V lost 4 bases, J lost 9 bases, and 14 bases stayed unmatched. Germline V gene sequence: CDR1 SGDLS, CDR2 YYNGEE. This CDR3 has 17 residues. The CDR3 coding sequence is TGTGCCAGCAGCCCACCCGGGACAGGGGGCGGGGGGTTTGAGCAGTTCTTC. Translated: CASSPPGTGGGGFEQFF.

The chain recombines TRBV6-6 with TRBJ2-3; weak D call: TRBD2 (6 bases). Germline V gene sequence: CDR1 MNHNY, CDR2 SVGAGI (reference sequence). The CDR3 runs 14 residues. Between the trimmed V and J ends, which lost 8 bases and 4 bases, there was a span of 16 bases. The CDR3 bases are TGTGCCAGCGGAAATAGCGGAAGAGCAGATACGCAGTATTTT. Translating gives CASGNSGRADTQYF.

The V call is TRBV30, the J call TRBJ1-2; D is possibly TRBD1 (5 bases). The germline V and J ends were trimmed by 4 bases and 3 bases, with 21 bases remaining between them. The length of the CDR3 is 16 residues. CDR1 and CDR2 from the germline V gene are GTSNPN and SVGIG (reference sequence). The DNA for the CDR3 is TGTGCCTGGACCCTTTTGGGCAGGGTTGTCGACTATGGCTACACCTTC. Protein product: CAWTLLGRVVDYGYTF.

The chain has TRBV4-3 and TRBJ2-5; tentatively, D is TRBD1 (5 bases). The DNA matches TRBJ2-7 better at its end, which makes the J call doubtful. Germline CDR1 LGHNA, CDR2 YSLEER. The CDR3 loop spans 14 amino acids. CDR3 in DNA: TGCGCCAGCAGCCCAGGCACAGGAACATACGAGCAGTACTTC. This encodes CASSPGTGTYEQYF.